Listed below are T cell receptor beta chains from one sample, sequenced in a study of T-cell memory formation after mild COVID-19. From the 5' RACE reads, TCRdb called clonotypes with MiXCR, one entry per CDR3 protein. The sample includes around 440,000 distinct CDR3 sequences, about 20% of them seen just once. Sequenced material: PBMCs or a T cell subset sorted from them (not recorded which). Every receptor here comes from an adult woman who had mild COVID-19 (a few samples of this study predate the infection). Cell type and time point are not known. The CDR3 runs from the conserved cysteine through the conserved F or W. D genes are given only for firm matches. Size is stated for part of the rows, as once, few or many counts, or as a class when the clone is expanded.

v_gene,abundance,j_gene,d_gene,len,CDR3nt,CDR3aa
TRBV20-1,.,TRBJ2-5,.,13,TGCAGTGCTGACATTGCGTACCAAGAGACCCAGTACTTC,CSADIAYQETQYF
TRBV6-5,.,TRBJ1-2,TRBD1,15,TGTGCCAGCAGCCCACGACAGGGGGCTACAGGAGGATACACCTTC,CASSPRQGATGGYTF
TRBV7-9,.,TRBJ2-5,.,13,TGTGCCAGCAGCCTCTGGGGGAAAGAGACCCAGTACTTC,CASSLWGKETQYF
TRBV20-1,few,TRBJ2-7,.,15,TGCAGTGCTAGTCCCGTTGACAGTCGTTCCTACGAGCAGTACTTC,CSASPVDSRSYEQYF
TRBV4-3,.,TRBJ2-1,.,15,TGCGCCAGCAGCCAAGAGGACGGGAGTAAGAGTGAGCAGTTCTTC,CASSQEDGSKSEQFF
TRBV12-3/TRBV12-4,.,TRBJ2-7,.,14,TGTGCCAGCAGTTTCCTTTATAGGGACTACGAGCAGTACTTC,CASSFLYRDYEQYF
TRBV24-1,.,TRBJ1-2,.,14,TGTGCCACCAGTGATCGATCAGGGGATACGGGCTACACCTTC,CATSDRSGDTGYTF
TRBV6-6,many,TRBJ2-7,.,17,TGTGCCAGCAGTCTACCGAACCGGGACCAGAGGGCCTACGAGCAGTACTTC,CASSLPNRDQRAYEQYF
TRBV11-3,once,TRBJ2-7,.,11,TGTGCCAGCAGCCTTAGAGAAGAGCAGTACTTC,CASSLREEQYF
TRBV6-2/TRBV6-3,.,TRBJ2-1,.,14,TGTGCCAGAAAGTTTCCACCACAGGAGAATGAGCAGTTCTTC,CARKFPPQENEQFF
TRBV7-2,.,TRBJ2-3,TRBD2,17,TGTGCCAGCAGCTTAGCGAGAGCGGGGGGTCCCACAGATACGCAGTATTTT,CASSLARAGGPTDTQYF
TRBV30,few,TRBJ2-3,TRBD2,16,TGTGCCTGGAGTGTAGGGACTAGCGGGGTCCGAGATACGCAGTATTTT,CAWSVGTSGVRDTQYF
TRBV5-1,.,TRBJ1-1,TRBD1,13,TGCGCCAGCAGCCCGACCGGGACAGGGAGGCCTTTCTTT,CASSPTGTGRPFF
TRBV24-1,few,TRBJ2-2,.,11,TGTGCCACCAGTGATGCCGGGGAGCTGTTTTTT,CATSDAGELFF
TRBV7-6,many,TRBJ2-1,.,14,TGTGCCAGCAGCGCAACCGGGTCACACAATGAGCAGTTCTTC,CASSATGSHNEQFF
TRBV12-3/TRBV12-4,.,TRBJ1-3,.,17,TGTGCCAGCAGTTTAGCCCAATTTAGGATCTCTGGAAACACCATATATTTT,CASSLAQFRISGNTIYF
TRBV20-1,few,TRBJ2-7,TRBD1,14,TGCAGTGCCCTGGGACAGGGGTCCGCCTACGAGCAGTACTTC,CSALGQGSAYEQYF
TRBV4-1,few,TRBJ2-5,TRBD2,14,TGCGCCAGCAGGGGGACTAGCGGACAAGAGACCCAGTACTTC,CASRGTSGQETQYF
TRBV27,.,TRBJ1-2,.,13,TGTGCCAGCAGCCGGGCAGGGCGGGATGGCTACACCTTC,CASSRAGRDGYTF
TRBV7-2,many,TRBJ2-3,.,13,TGTGCCAGCAGCACCTTTAGCGAAGAGACGCAGTATTTT,CASSTFSEETQYF
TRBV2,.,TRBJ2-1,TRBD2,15,TGTGCCAGCAGTGATAGGGCTAGCGGGGACAATGAGCAGTTCTTC,CASSDRASGDNEQFF
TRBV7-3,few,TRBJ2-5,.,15,TGTGCCAGCAGCTTAATGGGACGACCTCAAGAGACCCAGTACTTC,CASSLMGRPQETQYF
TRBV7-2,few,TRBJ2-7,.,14,TGTGCCAGCAGCTTATACGTCAGGGACTACGAGCAGTACTTC,CASSLYVRDYEQYF
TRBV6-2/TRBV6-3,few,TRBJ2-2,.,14,TGTGCCAGCAGTTACTCCAGGGAAGCCGGGGAGCTGTTTTTT,CASSYSREAGELFF
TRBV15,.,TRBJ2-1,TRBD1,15,TGTGCCACCAGCTTCGACAGGGGAACCTACAATGAGCAGTTCTTC,CATSFDRGTYNEQFF
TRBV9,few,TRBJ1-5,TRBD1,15,TGTGCCAGCAGCGTAGATGGACAGGACAATCAGCCCCAGCATTTT,CASSVDGQDNQPQHF
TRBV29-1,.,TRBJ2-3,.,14,TGCAGCGTACCCAGAGAGGGAAAAACAGATACGCAGTATTTT,CSVPREGKTDTQYF
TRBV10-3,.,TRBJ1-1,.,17,TGTGCCATCAGTGAGATGGGCAGTTGGGATCGGGGCACTGAAGCTTTCTTT,CAISEMGSWDRGTEAFF
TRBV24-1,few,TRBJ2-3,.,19,TGTGCCACCAGTGGGGGCGCGGCCTTCAGCAACTCATACATAGATACGCAGTATTTT,CATSGGAAFSNSYIDTQYF